This T cell receptor beta chain comes out of a study of T cells in Graves' hyperthyroidism and ophthalmopathy. This clonotype has at least ten counts. CDR3 length: 13 residues. Trimming took off 3 bases at V and 1 base at J, with 7 bases between the two ends. RNA transcripts provided the source from which TCR beta CDR3 regions were amplified. The primer set for the first-round RT-PCR of the TCR CDR3 was HTBI. TCRdb reprocessed the multiplex PCR reads with MiXCR, giving one entry per CDR3 protein. This sample has some 570,000 distinct CDR3 sequences; roughly 15% occur once, and the top ten carry 17%. V and J are TRBV12-3 or TRBV12-4 and TRBJ2-7, with D hard to call. This clonotype was sampled from a woman between 18 and 29 years old with Graves' ophthalmopathy. What was sequenced was blood. The CDR3 region is CASSLRISYEQYF. CDR3 sequence (DNA): TGTGCCAGCAGTTTGCGAATTTCCTACGAGCAGTACTTC.